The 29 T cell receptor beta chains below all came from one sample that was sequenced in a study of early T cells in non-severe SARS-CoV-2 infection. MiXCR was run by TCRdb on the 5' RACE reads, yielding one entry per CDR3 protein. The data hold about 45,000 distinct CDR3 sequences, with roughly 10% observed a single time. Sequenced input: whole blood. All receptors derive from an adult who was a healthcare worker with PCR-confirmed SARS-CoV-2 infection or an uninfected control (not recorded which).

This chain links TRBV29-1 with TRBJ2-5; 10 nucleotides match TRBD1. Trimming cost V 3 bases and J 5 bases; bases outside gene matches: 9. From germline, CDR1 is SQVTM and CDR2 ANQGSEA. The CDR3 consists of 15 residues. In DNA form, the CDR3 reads TGCAGCGTTGATAGACCGACAGGGGGCCAGGAGACCCAGTACTTC. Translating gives CSVDRPTGGQETQYF.

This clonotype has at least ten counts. The CDR3 loop is CAWSVGSNYEQYF. CDR3 nucleotides: TGTGCCTGGAGTGTAGGATCCAACTACGAGCAGTACTTC. The chain uses TRBV30 and TRBJ2-7, with no clear D. The germline V gene has CDR1 GTSNPN and CDR2 SVGIG (reference sequence). CDR3 size: 13 residues. Trimming pared 0 bases from V and 3 bases from J, leaving 9 bases between.

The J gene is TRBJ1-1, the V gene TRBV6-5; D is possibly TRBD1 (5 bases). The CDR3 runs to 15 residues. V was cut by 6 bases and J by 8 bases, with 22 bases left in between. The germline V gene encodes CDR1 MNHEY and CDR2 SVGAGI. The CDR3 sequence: CASSPEYRTAGEAFF. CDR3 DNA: TGTGCCAGCAGCCCTGAGTACAGGACTGCAGGCGAAGCTTTCTTT.

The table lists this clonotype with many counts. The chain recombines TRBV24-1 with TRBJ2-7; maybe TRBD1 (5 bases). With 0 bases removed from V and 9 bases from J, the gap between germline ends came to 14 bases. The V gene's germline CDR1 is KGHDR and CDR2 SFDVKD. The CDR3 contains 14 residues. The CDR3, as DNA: TGTGCCACCAGTGATTTGGGGCGCCAGGGCGGGCAGTACTTC. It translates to CATSDLGRQGGQYF.

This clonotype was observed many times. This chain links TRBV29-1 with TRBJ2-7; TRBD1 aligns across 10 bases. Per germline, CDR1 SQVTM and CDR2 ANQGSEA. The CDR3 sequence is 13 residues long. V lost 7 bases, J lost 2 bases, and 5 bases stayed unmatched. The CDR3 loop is CSATGTGAYEQYF. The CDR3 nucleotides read TGCAGCGCAACCGGGACAGGGGCCTACGAGCAGTACTTC.

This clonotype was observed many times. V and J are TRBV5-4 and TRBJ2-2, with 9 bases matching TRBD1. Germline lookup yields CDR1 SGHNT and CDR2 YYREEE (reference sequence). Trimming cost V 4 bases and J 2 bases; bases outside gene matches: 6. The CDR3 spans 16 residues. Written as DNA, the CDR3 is TGTGCCAGCAGCCCCCCGGACAGGGGCAACACCGGGGAGCTGTTTTTT. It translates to CASSPPDRGNTGELFF. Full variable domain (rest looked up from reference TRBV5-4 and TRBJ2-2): ETGVTQSPTHLIKTRGQQVTLRCSSQSGHNTVSWYQQALGQGPQFIFQYYREEENGRGNFPPRFSGLQFPNYSSELNVNALELDDSALYLCASSPPDRGNTGELFFGEGSRLTVL.

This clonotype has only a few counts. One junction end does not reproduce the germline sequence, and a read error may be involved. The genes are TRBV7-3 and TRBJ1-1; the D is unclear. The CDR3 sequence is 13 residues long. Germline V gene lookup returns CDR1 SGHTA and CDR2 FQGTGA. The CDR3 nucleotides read TGTGCCAGCAGCCTGAGGATGAACACTGAAGTTTTCTTT. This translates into CASSLRMNTEVFF.

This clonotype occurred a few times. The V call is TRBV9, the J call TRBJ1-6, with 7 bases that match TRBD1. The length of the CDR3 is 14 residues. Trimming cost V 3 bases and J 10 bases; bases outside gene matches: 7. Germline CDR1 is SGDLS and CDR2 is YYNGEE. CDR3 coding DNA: TGTGCCAGCAGCGGGACAGGATCTAGCTCACCCCTCCACTTT. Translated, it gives CASSGTGSSSPLHF.

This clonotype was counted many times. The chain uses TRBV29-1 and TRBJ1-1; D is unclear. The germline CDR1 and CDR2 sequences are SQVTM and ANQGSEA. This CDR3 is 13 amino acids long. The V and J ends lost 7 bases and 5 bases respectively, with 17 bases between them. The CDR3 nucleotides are TGCAGCGCCCCTAACTCCGGTAGGACTGAAGCTTTCTTT. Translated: CSAPNSGRTEAFF.

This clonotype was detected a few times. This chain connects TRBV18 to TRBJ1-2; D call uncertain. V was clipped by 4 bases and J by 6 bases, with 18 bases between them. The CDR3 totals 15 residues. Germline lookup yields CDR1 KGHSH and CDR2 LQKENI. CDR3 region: CASSRILKGSDGYTF. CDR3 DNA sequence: TGTGCCAGCTCACGGATCCTCAAGGGAAGCGATGGCTACACCTTC.

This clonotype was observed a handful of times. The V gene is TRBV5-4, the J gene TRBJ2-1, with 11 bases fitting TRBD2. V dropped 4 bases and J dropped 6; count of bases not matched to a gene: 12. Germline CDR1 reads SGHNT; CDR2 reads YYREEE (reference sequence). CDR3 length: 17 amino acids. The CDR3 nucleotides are TGTGCCAGCAGCCCTAACCCGGGACTAGCGGACAGCAATGAGCAGTTCTTC. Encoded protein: CASSPNPGLADSNEQFF. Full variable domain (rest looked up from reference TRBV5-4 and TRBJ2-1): ETGVTQSPTHLIKTRGQQVTLRCSSQSGHNTVSWYQQALGQGPQFIFQYYREEENGRGNFPPRFSGLQFPNYSSELNVNALELDDSALYLCASSPNPGLADSNEQFFGPGTRLTVL.

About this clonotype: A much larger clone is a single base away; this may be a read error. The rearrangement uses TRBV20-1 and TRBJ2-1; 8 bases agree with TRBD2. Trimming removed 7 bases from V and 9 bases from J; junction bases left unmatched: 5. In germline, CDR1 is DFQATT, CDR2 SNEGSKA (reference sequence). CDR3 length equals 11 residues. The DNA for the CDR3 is TGCAGTGGGACTAGCTCCCGTGAGCAGTTCTTC. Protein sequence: CSGTSSREQFF.

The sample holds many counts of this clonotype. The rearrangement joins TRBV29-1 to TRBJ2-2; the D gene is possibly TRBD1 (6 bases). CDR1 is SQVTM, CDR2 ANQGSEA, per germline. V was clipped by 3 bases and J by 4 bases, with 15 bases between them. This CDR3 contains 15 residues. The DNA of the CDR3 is TGCAGCGTTGAGGTGACAGGCTGGCCCACCGGGGAGCTGTTTTTT. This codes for CSVEVTGWPTGELFF.

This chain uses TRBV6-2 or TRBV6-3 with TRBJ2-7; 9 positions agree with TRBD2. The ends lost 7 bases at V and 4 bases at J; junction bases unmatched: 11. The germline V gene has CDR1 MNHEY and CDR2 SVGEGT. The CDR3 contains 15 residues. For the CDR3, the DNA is TGTGCCAGCACGAGCGGGAGGACTGGCTCATACGAGCAGTACTTC. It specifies CASTSGRTGSYEQYF.

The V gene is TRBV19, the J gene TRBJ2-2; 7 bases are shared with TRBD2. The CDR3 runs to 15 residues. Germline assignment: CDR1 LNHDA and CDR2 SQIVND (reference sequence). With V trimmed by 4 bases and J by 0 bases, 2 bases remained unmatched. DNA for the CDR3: TGTGCCAGTAGTAGGGGAGGGGCGAACACCGGGGAGCTGTTTTTT. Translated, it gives CASSRGGANTGELFF. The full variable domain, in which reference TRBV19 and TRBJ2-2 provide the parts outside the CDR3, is DGGITQSPKYLFRKEGQNVTLSCEQNLNHDAMYWYRQDPGQGLRLIYYSQIVNDFQKGDIAEGYSVSREKKESFPLTVTSAQKNPTAFYLCASSRGGANTGELFFGEGSRLTVL.

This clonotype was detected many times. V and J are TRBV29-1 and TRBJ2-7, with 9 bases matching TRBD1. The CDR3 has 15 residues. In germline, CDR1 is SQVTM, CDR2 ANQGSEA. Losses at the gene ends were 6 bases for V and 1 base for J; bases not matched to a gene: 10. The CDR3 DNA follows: TGCAGCGTGGCCGGGACAGGGACGGAATCCTACGAGCAGTACTTC. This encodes CSVAGTGTESYEQYF.

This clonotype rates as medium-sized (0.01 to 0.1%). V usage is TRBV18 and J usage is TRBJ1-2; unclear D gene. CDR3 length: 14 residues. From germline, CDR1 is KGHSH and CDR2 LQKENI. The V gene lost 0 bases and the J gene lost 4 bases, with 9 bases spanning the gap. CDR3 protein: CASSPPDGSYGYTF. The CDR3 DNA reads TGTGCCAGCTCACCACCGGACGGAAGCTATGGCTACACCTTC.

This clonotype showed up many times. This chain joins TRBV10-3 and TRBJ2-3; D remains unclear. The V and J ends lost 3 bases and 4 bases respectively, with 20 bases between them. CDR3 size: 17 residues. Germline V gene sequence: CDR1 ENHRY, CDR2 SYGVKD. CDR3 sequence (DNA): TGTGCCATCAGTGAACTTCCCCCCCAGAGTAGTCCAGATACGCAGTATTTT. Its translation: CAISELPPQSSPDTQYF.

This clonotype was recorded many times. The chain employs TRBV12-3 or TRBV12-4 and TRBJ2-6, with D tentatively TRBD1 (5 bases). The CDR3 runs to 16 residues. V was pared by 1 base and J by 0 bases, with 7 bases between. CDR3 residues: CASSLVQGSGANVLTF. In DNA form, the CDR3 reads TGTGCCAGCAGTTTAGTTCAGGGCTCTGGGGCCAACGTCCTGACTTTC.

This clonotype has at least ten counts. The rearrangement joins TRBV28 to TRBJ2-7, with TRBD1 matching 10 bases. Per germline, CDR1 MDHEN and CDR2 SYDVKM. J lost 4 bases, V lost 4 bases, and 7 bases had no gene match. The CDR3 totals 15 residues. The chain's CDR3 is CASSSADRGDYEQYF. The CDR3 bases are TGTGCCAGCAGTTCAGCGGACAGGGGGGATTACGAGCAGTACTTC.

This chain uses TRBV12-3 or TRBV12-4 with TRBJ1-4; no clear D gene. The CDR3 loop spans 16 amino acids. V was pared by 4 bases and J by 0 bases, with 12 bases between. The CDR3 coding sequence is TGTGCCAGCAGTTATCTTACGGGAGCAACTAATGAAAAACTGTTTTTT. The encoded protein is CASSYLTGATNEKLFF.

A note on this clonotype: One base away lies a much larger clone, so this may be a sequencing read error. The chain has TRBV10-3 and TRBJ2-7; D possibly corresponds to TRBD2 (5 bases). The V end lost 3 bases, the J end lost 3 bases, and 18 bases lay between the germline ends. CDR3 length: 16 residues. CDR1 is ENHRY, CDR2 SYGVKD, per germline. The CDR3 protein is CAISDRSSRSGYEQYF. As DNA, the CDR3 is TGTGCCATCAGTGACAGGTCTAGCAGGAGTGGCTACGAGCAGTACTTC.

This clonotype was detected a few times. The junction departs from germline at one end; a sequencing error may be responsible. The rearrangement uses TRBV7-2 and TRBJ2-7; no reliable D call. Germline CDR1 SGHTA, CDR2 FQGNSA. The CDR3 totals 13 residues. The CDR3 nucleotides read TGCGCCAGCAGCCTGCAGCAGGCCTACGAGCAGTACTTC. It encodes CASSLQQAYEQYF. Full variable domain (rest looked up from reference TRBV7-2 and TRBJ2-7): GAGVSQSPSNKVTEKGKDVELRCDPISGHTALYWYRQSLGQGLEFLIYFQGNSAPDKSGLPSDRFSAERTGGSVSTLTIQRTQQEDSAVYLCASSLQQAYEQYFGPGTRLTVT.

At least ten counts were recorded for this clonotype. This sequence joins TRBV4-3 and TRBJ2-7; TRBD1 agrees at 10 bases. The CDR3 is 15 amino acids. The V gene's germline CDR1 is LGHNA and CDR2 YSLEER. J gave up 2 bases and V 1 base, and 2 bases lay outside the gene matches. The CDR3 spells CASSQADRGTYEQYF. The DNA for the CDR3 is TGCGCCAGCAGCCAAGCGGACAGGGGGACCTACGAGCAGTACTTC.

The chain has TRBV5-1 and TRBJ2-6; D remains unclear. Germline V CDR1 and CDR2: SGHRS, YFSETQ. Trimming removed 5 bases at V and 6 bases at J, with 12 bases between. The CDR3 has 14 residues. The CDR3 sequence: CASRETVMANVLTF. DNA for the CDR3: TGCGCCAGCAGAGAAACAGTTATGGCCAACGTCCTGACTTTC.

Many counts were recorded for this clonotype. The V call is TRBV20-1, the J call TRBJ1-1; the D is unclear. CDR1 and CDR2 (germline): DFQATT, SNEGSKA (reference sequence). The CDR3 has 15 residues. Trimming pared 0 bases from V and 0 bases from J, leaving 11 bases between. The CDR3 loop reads CSARDYGLMNTEAFF. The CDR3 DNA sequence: TGCAGTGCTAGAGATTATGGGCTCATGAACACTGAAGCTTTCTTT.

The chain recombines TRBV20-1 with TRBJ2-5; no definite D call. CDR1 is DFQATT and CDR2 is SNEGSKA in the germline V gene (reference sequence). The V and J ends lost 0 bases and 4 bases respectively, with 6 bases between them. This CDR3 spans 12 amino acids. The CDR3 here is CSARDRAETQYF. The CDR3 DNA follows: TGCAGTGCTAGAGATCGTGCAGAGACCCAGTACTTC.

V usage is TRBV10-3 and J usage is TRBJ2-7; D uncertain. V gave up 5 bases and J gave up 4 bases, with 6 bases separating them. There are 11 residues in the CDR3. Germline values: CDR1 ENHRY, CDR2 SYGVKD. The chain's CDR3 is CAISPEYEQYF. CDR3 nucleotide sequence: TGTGCCATCAGTCCGGAGTACGAGCAGTACTTC.

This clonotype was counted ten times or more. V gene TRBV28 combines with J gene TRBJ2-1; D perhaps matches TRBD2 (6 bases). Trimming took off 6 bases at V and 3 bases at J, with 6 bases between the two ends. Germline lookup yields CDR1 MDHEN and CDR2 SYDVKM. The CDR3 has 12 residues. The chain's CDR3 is CASRTSYNEQFF. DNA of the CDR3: TGTGCCAGCAGGACTAGCTACAATGAGCAGTTCTTC.